A single sample gave rise to the 22 T cell receptor beta chains below, sequenced in a study of T cells in Graves' hyperthyroidism and ophthalmopathy. Amplified TCR beta CDR3 regions came from RNA transcripts. HTBI primers were used for first-round RT-PCR of the TCR CDR3. TCRdb re-derived calls from the multiplex PCR reads in MiXCR, one entry per CDR3 protein. This repertoire shows about 500,000 distinct CDR3 sequences, around 17% found once; its top ten account for roughly 18%. Specimen: blood. These receptors were obtained from a woman aged 18-29 years with Graves' hyperthyroidism.

This clonotype appeared a few times. The chain has TRBV7-2 and TRBJ2-5, with D hard to call. The CDR3 runs 14 residues. The germline V gene has CDR1 SGHTA and CDR2 FQGNSA. V was cut by 5 bases and J by 5 bases, with 15 bases left in between. The CDR3 region is CASSPTPLQETQYF. DNA of the CDR3: TGTGCCAGCAGCCCCACACCCTTGCAGGAGACCCAGTACTTC.

This clonotype has a count of ten or more. V usage is TRBV11-1 and J usage is TRBJ2-2; 7 nucleotides agree with TRBD1. Germline V gives CDR1 SGHAT, CDR2 FQDESV (reference sequence). The CDR3 sequence is 15 residues long. The J segment lost 8 bases and the V segment lost 5 bases, leaving 11 bases of the junction unmatched. CDR3 loop: CASSVDEGAWGELFF. CDR3 bases: TGTGCCAGCAGCGTCGACGAGGGGGCGTGGGGGGAGCTGTTTTTT.

The chain carries TRBV20-1 and TRBJ1-3; D is unclear. Germline assignment: CDR1 DFQATT and CDR2 SNEGSKA (reference sequence). The CDR3 loop spans 15 amino acids. V was cut by 1 base and J by 2 bases, with 12 bases left in between. CDR3 region: CSARVKYGPGNTIYF. The CDR3 bases are TGCAGTGCTAGAGTAAAATATGGACCTGGAAACACCATATATTTT.

This clonotype was picked up many times. CDR3 in amino acids: CASSWTSGNNEQFF. In DNA, the CDR3 is TGTGCCAGTAGTTGGACTAGCGGAAACAATGAGCAGTTCTTC. The genes are TRBV19 and TRBJ2-1, with 10 bases that match TRBD2. V trimming: 5 bases; J trimming: 5 bases; junction bases outside the gene matches: 3. The V gene's germline CDR1 is LNHDA and CDR2 SQIVND (reference sequence). The CDR3 has 14 amino acids. Combining the CDR3 with reference TRBV19 and TRBJ2-1 gives the whole variable domain DGGITQSPKYLFRKEGQNVTLSCEQNLNHDAMYWYRQDPGQGLRLIYYSQIVNDFQKGDIAEGYSVSREKKESFPLTVTSAQKNPTAFYLCASSWTSGNNEQFFGPGTRLTVL.

This clonotype has ten or more counts. The J gene is TRBJ2-7, the V gene TRBV28, with TRBD2 identical over 14 bases. Unmatched junction bases numbered 5, after V lost 6 bases and J lost 4 bases. This CDR3 is built from 15 residues. CDR1 MDHEN and CDR2 SYDVKM come from the germline V gene. The CDR3 bases are TGTGCCAGCAGCCCCGGGACTAGCGGGAGTTACGAGCAGTACTTC. It is translated as CASSPGTSGSYEQYF. Combining the CDR3 with reference TRBV28 and TRBJ2-7 gives the whole variable domain DVKVTQSSRYLVKRTGEKVFLECVQDMDHENMFWYRQDPGLGLRLIYFSYDVKMKEKGDIPEGYSVSREKKERFSLILESASTNQTSMYLCASSPGTSGSYEQYFGPGTRLTVT.

This clonotype was recorded at least ten times. The chain recombines TRBV9 with TRBJ2-7; 11 bases are a match to TRBD1. The CDR3 runs to 15 residues. V dropped 2 bases and J dropped 4; count of bases not matched to a gene: 5. The germline V gene has CDR1 SGDLS and CDR2 YYNGEE. Here the CDR3 reads CASSVEGQGAYEQYF. The DNA for the CDR3 is TGTGCCAGCAGCGTTGAAGGACAGGGGGCATACGAGCAGTACTTC.

This clonotype was counted between two and nine times. V usage is TRBV18 and J usage is TRBJ2-5; TRBD1 aligns across 9 bases. The germline V gene has CDR1 KGHSH and CDR2 LQKENI. Trimming at V came to 3 bases and at J to 4 bases, leaving 9 bases not matched to a gene. This CDR3 comprises 16 residues. The CDR3 spells CASSPLPGTGRETQYF. In DNA, the CDR3 is TGTGCCAGCTCACCGCTGCCCGGGACAGGGAGAGAGACCCAGTACTTC.

CDR3 DNA sequence: TGTGCCAGCATCCCCAAAGGCCGGAGAGACACTGAAGCTTTCTTT. Its protein product is CASIPKGRRDTEAFF. The chain recombines TRBV25-1 with TRBJ1-1; no reliable D call. Germline V gene sequence: CDR1 MGHDK, CDR2 SYGVNS. The V gene lost 7 bases and the J gene lost 3 bases, with 18 bases spanning the gap. This CDR3 spans 15 amino acids.

This clonotype was seen a few times. The rearrangement uses TRBV19 and TRBJ2-3, with TRBD2 as a possible D gene (6 bases). The CDR3 totals 16 residues. CDR1 and CDR2 from the germline V gene are LNHDA and SQIVND (reference sequence). V lost 5 bases to trimming and J lost 2 bases, with 17 bases between them. The CDR3: CASSSQAGLLTDTQYF. Here the CDR3 DNA reads TGTGCCAGTAGTTCCCAGGCGGGACTTCTCACAGATACGCAGTATTTT.

The DNA for the CDR3 is TGTGCCAGCAGTGAGGAGGCCAGACAGGGTAGGCTTGAAGCTTTCTTT. This translates into CASSEEARQGRLEAFF. The chain uses TRBV25-1 and TRBJ1-1; 7 bases align to TRBD1. The CDR3 length is 16 residues. The germline CDR1 and CDR2 sequences are MGHDK and SYGVNS. The J segment lost 7 bases and the V segment lost 3 bases, leaving 14 bases of the junction unmatched.

The table lists this clonotype with a few counts. The rearrangement links TRBV12-3 or TRBV12-4 to TRBJ1-2, with TRBD1 matching over 9 bases. The CDR3 has 13 residues. J gave up 5 bases and V 7 bases, and 5 bases lay outside the gene matches. The CDR3 sequence: CASTPGQGYGYTF. The CDR3, as DNA: TGTGCCAGCACCCCGGGACAGGGTTATGGCTACACCTTC.

This clonotype was picked up many times. This rearrangement joins TRBV7-9 to TRBJ2-7; D possibly corresponds to TRBD2 (8 bases). The CDR3 spans 13 residues. Trimming took 9 bases from V and 3 from J, leaving 15 bases between them. Germline CDR1 and CDR2: SEHNR and FQNEAQ (reference sequence). In nucleotides, the CDR3 is TGTGCCAGTGGGGACAGCGGGGGCTACGAGCAGTACTTC. Protein product: CASGDSGGYEQYF.

At least ten counts were recorded for this clonotype. The rearrangement links TRBV6-1 to TRBJ2-7, with a possible D match to TRBD1 (6 bases). CDR3 length equals 17 residues. Trimming left V 5 bases short and J 2 bases short, with 22 bases between. Germline V gives CDR1 MNHNS, CDR2 SASEGT. CDR3 nucleotide sequence: TGTGCCAGCAGTAGAACCGGGACACACGCACCAACCTACGAGCAGTACTTC. This gives the protein CASSRTGTHAPTYEQYF.

The rearrangement links TRBV10-3 to TRBJ2-7; the D is unclear. V lost 6 bases to trimming and J lost 0 bases, with 12 bases between them. The CDR3 sequence is 14 residues long. Germline V CDR1 and CDR2: ENHRY, SYGVKD. The CDR3 loop reads CAIRMDHSSYEQYF. The CDR3 region has the DNA TGTGCCATCAGGATGGACCATAGCTCCTACGAGCAGTACTTC.

This clonotype was seen a few times. V gene TRBV6-2 or TRBV6-3 combines with J gene TRBJ2-3, with 8 bases lining up with TRBD2. This CDR3 comprises 14 residues. Unmatched junction bases numbered 6, after V lost 4 bases and J lost 6 bases. Looked up from germline, CDR1 is MNHEY and CDR2 is SVGEGT. CDR3 coding DNA: TGTGCCAGCAGTTCCCGGGGGGGCCGTGATACGCAGTATTTT. Its protein product is CASSSRGGRDTQYF.

With regard to this clonotype: An end of the junction differs from the germline gene, which may be a read error. The chain links TRBV7-9 to TRBJ2-2; the D gene is possibly TRBD1 (6 bases). Looked up from germline, CDR1 is SEHNR and CDR2 is FQNEAQ (reference sequence). This CDR3 spans 15 amino acids. For the CDR3, the DNA is TGTGCCAACAGCCCAACAGGGCCGAACACCGGGGAGCTGTTTTTT. This encodes CANSPTGPNTGELFF.

This clonotype was seen many times. The chain employs TRBV5-4 and TRBJ2-7, with 8 bases aligning to TRBD1. The V segment lost 4 bases and the J segment 4 bases; nucleotides outside the gene matches: 10. CDR1 and CDR2 (germline): SGHNT, YYREEE (reference sequence). The CDR3 is 15 residues long. The CDR3 region is CASSPRQGMGYEQYF. CDR3 DNA sequence: TGTGCCAGCAGCCCGCGACAGGGGATGGGTTACGAGCAGTACTTC.

This clonotype was counted at least ten times. This rearrangement joins TRBV6-1 to TRBJ2-7, with D possibly TRBD1 on 7 matching bases. Per germline, CDR1 MNHNS and CDR2 SASEGT. V gave up 5 bases and J gave up 2 bases, with 13 bases separating them. The CDR3 loop spans 14 amino acids. The CDR3: CASSWRGRPYEQYF. CDR3 bases: TGTGCCAGCAGTTGGAGGGGGCGCCCCTACGAGCAGTACTTC.

This clonotype has at least ten counts. The chain recombines TRBV3-1 with TRBJ1-5; no definite D call. CDR1 LGHDT and CDR2 YNNKEL come from the germline V gene (reference sequence). The CDR3 length is 13 residues. Trimming left V 0 bases short and J 6 bases short, with 6 bases between. DNA of the CDR3: TGTGCCAGCAGCCAAGAAACGAGTCAGCCCCAGCATTTT. It specifies CASSQETSQPQHF.

In its sample, this clonotype was seen a few times. The chain joins TRBV4-3 to TRBJ2-1, with 10 bases identical to TRBD2. This CDR3 is built from 15 residues. CDR1 LGHNA and CDR2 YSLEER come from the germline V gene. V was clipped by 2 bases and J by 7 bases; unmatched bases: 5. CDR3 nucleotides: TGCGCCAGCAGCCAATCAAGCGGGGGGGCGAATGAGCAGTTCTTC. This encodes CASSQSSGGANEQFF.

This clonotype occurred a few times. This sequence joins TRBV19 and TRBJ1-3; weak D call: TRBD1 (5 bases). V lost 7 bases to trimming and J lost 2 bases, with 15 bases between them. Germline values: CDR1 LNHDA, CDR2 SQIVND (reference sequence). This CDR3 comprises 15 residues. This CDR3 reads CASTPPGTAGNTIYF. In DNA form, the CDR3 reads TGTGCCAGTACCCCACCCGGGACGGCTGGAAACACCATATATTTT.

This clonotype was counted only a few times. The chain couples TRBV6-2 or TRBV6-3 to TRBJ2-1; 7 nucleotides align to TRBD2. V was clipped by 7 bases and J by 9 bases; unmatched bases: 15. The germline CDR1 and CDR2 sequences are MNHEY and SVGEGT. This CDR3 region has 15 residues. DNA for the CDR3: TGTGCCAGCATATCGGTCCCTAGCGGACCCGCTGAGCAGTTCTTC. Protein: CASISVPSGPAEQFF.